This is a list of T cell receptor beta chains from one sample in a study of cytomegalovirus exposure and HLA in healthy donors. The table came from immunoSEQ multiplex PCR; TCRdb's copy has only in-frame clones and leaves some out. The repertoire holds tens of thousands of clones, with approximately 78% as singletons. Input material: PBMCs. The source is a man aged 35 to 55 in good health and CMV-seronegative. CDR3s include the opening cysteine and the closing phenylalanine or tryptophan. The order of the fields is V gene, J gene, CDR3 protein.

TRBV27	TRBJ1-6	CASSLSPGGVTSPLHF
TRBV2	TRBJ2-5	CASSGGTGPQETQYF
TRBV4-1	TRBJ1-5	CASSQEFPRDSNQPQHF
TRBV5-4	TRBJ2-3	CASSLYASESTDTQYF
TRBV28	TRBJ1-5	CASGRDNQPQHF
TRBV6-6	TRBJ2-1	CASSSLAGGLNEQFF
TRBV11-3	TRBJ2-7	CASSFKGGYEQYF
TRBV9	TRBJ1-2	CASTRQGEGLVYGYTF
TRBV5-1	TRBJ2-7	CASSLHGEQYF
TRBV18	TRBJ2-1	CASSPLPAGGTSSYNEQFF
TRBV29-1	TRBJ2-2	CSASTPPDTGELFF
TRBV5-1	TRBJ2-6	CASSLMGGQGRTGANVLTF
TRBV27	TRBJ2-7	CASSPRQASYEQYF
TRBV27	TRBJ1-5	CASSYLNQPQHF
TRBV7-9	TRBJ1-2	CASSLGAQGYTF
TRBV5-4	TRBJ2-3	CASSYYASTDTQYF
TRBV13	TRBJ2-3	CASSSHWDPSGREDTQYF
TRBV27	TRBJ2-7	CASSLSPGTGEYEQYF
TRBV6-1	TRBJ1-5	CASSARQGNQPQHF
TRBV6-5	TRBJ2-5	CASSLREPRVQTQYF
TRBV6-4	TRBJ2-3	CASSPASGNTDTQYF
TRBV5-1	TRBJ2-5	CASSLLGGGEETQYF
TRBV19	TRBJ1-1	CASSRRDRKTEAFF
TRBV7-8	TRBJ1-1	CASYALSGPGTEAFF
TRBV2	TRBJ2-7	CASSAISLLTGSSYEQYF
TRBV18	TRBJ2-7	CASSLTPGTYEQYF
TRBV7-7	TRBJ2-2	CASSLGTGSDTGELFF
TRBV5-1	TRBJ1-5	CASSPGTGYSNQPQHF